The 17 T cell receptor beta chains listed next were all sequenced from one sample in a study of T cell repertoires in cytomegalovirus infection. These receptors have no identified antigens. TCRdb re-called the reads through MiXCR, storing one row per CDR3 protein. The sample contains fewer than 850,000 distinct CDR3 sequences, almost 30% of which appear only once. Sequenced here: cultured CD8+ T cells from PBMCs, sampled from culture after CMV antigen stimulation. The receptors were sampled from a human donor in good health (CMV status not recorded). Some clones in this sample may be carry-over from other donors' samples.

V is TRBV7-9 and J is TRBJ2-2; either TRBD1 or TRBD2 may fit D (6 bases each). The V gene's germline CDR1 is SEHNR and CDR2 FQNEAQ (reference sequence). The CDR3 covers 16 residues. V lost 5 bases and J lost 3, with 16 bases in between. For the CDR3, the DNA is TGTGCCAGCAGCCCCCCGAGGGGGGCCGACACCGGGGAGCTGTTTTTT. Translation gives CASSPPRGADTGELFF.

V is TRBV5-4 and J is TRBJ2-4, with 9 bases identical to TRBD1. Germline CDR1 reads SGHNT; CDR2 reads YYREEE (reference sequence). The ends lost 4 bases at V and 9 bases at J; junction bases unmatched: 17. The CDR3 contains 17 residues. For the CDR3, the DNA is TGTGCCAGCAGCGTTACCATGGGACAGGGAAGGATAACCATTCAGTACTTC. Translated, it gives CASSVTMGQGRITIQYF.

V usage is TRBV6-5 and J usage is TRBJ1-1; the D is unclear. Germline values: CDR1 MNHEY, CDR2 SVGAGI. Trimming removed 7 bases from V and 4 bases from J, with 19 bases in between. The length of the CDR3 is 15 residues. The CDR3 spells CASKVPAGVATEAFF. The CDR3 bases are TGTGCCAGCAAAGTACCGGCCGGGGTGGCCACTGAAGCTTTCTTT.

The table lists this clonotype with a few counts. V usage is TRBV5-4 and J usage is TRBJ2-3, with 8 bases lining up with TRBD2. The CDR3 has 14 amino acids. The V and J ends lost 7 bases and 2 bases, in that order; junction bases with no gene match: 6. CDR1 is SGHNT and CDR2 is YYREEE in the germline V gene (reference sequence). In DNA form, the CDR3 reads TGTGCCAGCGATGGCGGGGGGCCCACAGATACGCAGTATTTT. It specifies CASDGGGPTDTQYF.

On this clonotype: Germline is not matched at one junction end, which may reflect a read error. The CDR3 protein is CASSFSGQGPENYGYTF. The CDR3 nucleotides read TGTGCCAGCAGTTTCTCGGGACAGGGGCCCGAGAACTATGGCTACACCTTT. V and J are TRBV27 and TRBJ1-2; TRBD1 agrees at 10 bases. CDR1 and CDR2 from the germline V gene are MNHEY and SMNVEV (reference sequence). The CDR3 totals 17 residues.

As to this clonotype: This may arise from a read error, as a much more abundant clone is one base away. The V call is TRBV7-9, the J call TRBJ2-3, with D hard to call. The CDR3 is 12 residues long. Between the trimmed V and J ends, which lost 6 bases and 5 bases, there was a span of 9 bases. Germline V gene sequence: CDR1 SEHNR, CDR2 FQNEAQ (reference sequence). The CDR3 region is CASRGFRDTQYF. In nucleotides, the CDR3 is TGTGCCAGCAGGGGTTTCAGAGATACGCAGTATTTT.

The chain's CDR3 is CASSRQLDGYTF. The DNA of the CDR3 is TGTGCCAGCAGTCGACAGCTGGATGGCTACACCTTC. The rearrangement uses TRBV12-3 or TRBV12-4 and TRBJ1-2, with D possibly matching TRBD1 (5 bases). With 5 bases removed from V and 6 bases from J, the gap between germline ends came to 10 bases. The CDR3 totals 12 residues.

CDR3 sequence: CAISESLAGAYEQYF. CDR3 nucleotides: TGTGCCATCAGTGAGTCGCTAGCGGGGGCCTACGAGCAGTACTTC. This chain links TRBV10-3 with TRBJ2-7, with 10 bases that match TRBD2. Germline lookup yields CDR1 ENHRY and CDR2 SYGVKD. The CDR3 spans 15 residues. V lost 0 bases and J lost 2; bases outside the gene matches: 1.

The chain employs TRBV7-6 and TRBJ2-5; TRBD1 agrees at 10 bases. The CDR3 has 15 amino acids. V shed 10 bases and J 2 bases; nucleotides not matched to a gene: 10. The V gene's germline CDR1 is SGHVS and CDR2 FNYEAQ. CDR3 nucleotides: TGTGCCATCCCTCTCGTGGACAGGGGGCAAGAGACCCAGTACTTC. Translated, it gives CAIPLVDRGQETQYF.

There are a few counts of this clonotype. V is TRBV7-6 and J is TRBJ2-5; D is unclear. With 1 base removed from V and 2 bases from J, the gap between germline ends came to 8 bases. Germline loops: CDR1 SGHVS, CDR2 FNYEAQ. This CDR3 is built from 14 residues. CDR3 loop: CASSLEHAQETQYF. The CDR3 DNA sequence: TGTGCCAGCAGCTTAGAGCACGCGCAAGAGACCCAGTACTTC.

This chain links TRBV6-6 with TRBJ2-3; 10 bases are a match to TRBD1. The CDR3 contains 19 residues. The germline gives CDR1 MNHNY, CDR2 SVGAGI (reference sequence). The junction had 9 bases not matched to a gene; V was cut back by 0 bases and J by 0 bases. This CDR3 is CASSYSTGGVGPSTDTQYF. The CDR3 DNA is TGTGCCAGCAGTTACTCGACAGGGGGCGTCGGCCCTAGCACAGATACGCAGTATTTT.

This clonotype showed up just a few times. The chain carries TRBV27 and TRBJ2-5; weak D call: TRBD2 (6 bases). V lost 3 bases, J lost 5 bases, and 13 bases lay in between. The CDR3 is made up of 14 amino acids. Germline loops: CDR1 MNHEY, CDR2 SMNVEV (reference sequence). Here the CDR3 DNA reads TGTGCCAGCAGTTTGGCACCCGCGGGGGAGACCCAGTACTTC. Amino acids: CASSLAPAGETQYF.

This clonotype was detected only a few times. The genes are TRBV19 and TRBJ2-1; D gene unclear. Per the germline V gene, CDR1 is LNHDA and CDR2 is SQIVND (reference sequence). The CDR3 extends over 16 amino acids. With 4 bases removed from V and 0 bases from J, the gap between germline ends came to 13 bases. The CDR3 loop reads CASSNFGGSSYNEQFF. As DNA, the CDR3 is TGTGCCAGTAGTAATTTCGGCGGTAGCTCCTACAATGAGCAGTTCTTC.

The J gene is TRBJ2-7, the V gene TRBV19, with D unclear. The V gene's germline CDR1 is LNHDA and CDR2 SQIVND (reference sequence). V lost 3 bases and J lost 0, with 9 bases in between. CDR3 size: 14 residues. CDR3 sequence reads: CASSITYSSYEQYV. DNA of the CDR3: TGTGCCAGTAGTATCACCTATAGCTCCTACGAGCAGTACGTC.

This clonotype was counted at least ten times. The CDR3 DNA reads TGCGCCAGCAGCCAAGACCACCAGGGATATGGATACTTGGCTAGCTCCTATAATTCACCCCTCCACTTT. This translates into CASSQDHQGYGYLASSYNSPLHF. The rearrangement links TRBV4-3 to TRBJ1-6; tentative D call: TRBD1 (5 bases). This CDR3 region has 23 residues. With 0 bases removed from V and 0 bases from J, the gap between germline ends came to 27 bases. From germline, CDR1 is LGHNA and CDR2 YSLEER.

This clonotype was seen a handful of times. The rearrangement links TRBV24-1 to TRBJ2-5, with 8 bases fitting TRBD2. CDR1 is KGHDR, CDR2 SFDVKD, per germline. CDR3 length: 15 residues. The V segment lost 4 bases and the J segment 2 bases; nucleotides outside the gene matches: 5. CDR3 residues: CATSDPGGGQETQYF. For the CDR3, the DNA is TGTGCCACCAGTGACCCGGGAGGGGGTCAAGAGACCCAGTACTTC.

V usage is TRBV7-9 and J usage is TRBJ2-1; no clear D. The CDR3 length is 12 residues. Germline lookup yields CDR1 SEHNR and CDR2 FQNEAQ (reference sequence). Trimming cost V 3 bases and J 10 bases, with 10 bases left between them. The CDR3 protein is CASSFSTEEQFF. The CDR3 DNA reads as TGTGCCAGCAGCTTCTCGACTGAGGAGCAGTTCTTC.